Each of the 12 T cell receptor beta chains below was sequenced from the same sample in a study of post-analysis software for immune sequencing data. Unique molecular identifiers were present in the TCR beta cDNA libraries. Using its own MiXCR run on the PCR reads, TCRdb lists one record per CDR3 protein. The table lists approximately 440,000 distinct CDR3 sequences, approximately 45% of them singletons. Antigens for these TCRs are unknown. Study findings and constraints: In patients, TRBV5-6, TRBV5-1 and TRBV20-1 belonged to five TRBV segments found more frequently than in controls.

Input material: blood. Receptors originate from a girl aged 10 to 17 with multiple sclerosis.

The rearrangement links TRBV28 to TRBJ2-1; TRBD2 matches 10 bases. This CDR3 has 15 amino acids. Germline V gives CDR1 MDHEN, CDR2 SYDVKM. Trimming took 5 bases from V and 8 from J; bases not matched to a gene: 9. The CDR3 loop reads CASSPWASGSDEQFF. The CDR3 region has the DNA TGTGCCAGCAGTCCATGGGCTAGCGGGAGTGATGAGCAGTTCTTC. The full variable domain, in which reference TRBV28 and TRBJ2-1 provide the parts outside the CDR3, is DVKVTQSSRYLVKRTGEKVFLECVQDMDHENMFWYRQDPGLGLRLIYFSYDVKMKEKGDIPEGYSVSREKKERFSLILESASTNQTSMYLCASSPWASGSDEQFFGPGTRLTVL.

The V gene is TRBV5-6, the J gene TRBJ1-2; TRBD1 might be the D (5 bases). Germline V gives CDR1 SGHDT, CDR2 YYEEEE. Between the trimmed V and J ends, which lost 3 bases and 5 bases, there was a span of 14 bases. The CDR3 consists of 14 residues. The CDR3 loop reads CASSSRDPTYGYTF. DNA of the CDR3: TGTGCCAGCAGCTCCAGGGACCCCACTTATGGCTACACCTTC.

J is TRBJ2-7 and V is TRBV20-1, with TRBD2 matching over 11 bases. The CDR3 runs 14 residues. CDR1 is DFQATT, CDR2 SNEGSKA, per germline (reference sequence). Losses at the gene ends were 6 bases for V and 6 bases for J; bases not matched to a gene: 10. CDR3 DNA sequence: TGCAGTGCAGGACTAGCGGGTATTTTGGGCGAGCAGTACTTC. This gives the protein CSAGLAGILGEQYF.

Only a few counts were recorded for this clonotype. This chain links TRBV10-3 with TRBJ2-7; 7 nucleotides align to TRBD1. Germline values: CDR1 ENHRY, CDR2 SYGVKD. The V segment lost 2 bases and the J segment 2 bases; nucleotides outside the gene matches: 6. The CDR3 has 15 amino acids. The DNA for the CDR3 is TGTGCCATCAGTGAGGAAAGGGGGCATCCCTACGAGCAGTACTTC. This codes for CAISEERGHPYEQYF.

The chain has TRBV5-1 and TRBJ1-1, with 10 bases identical to TRBD1. The CDR3 has 18 amino acids. CDR1 and CDR2 (germline): SGHRS, YFSETQ. V gave up 4 bases and J gave up 0 bases; unmatched junction bases: 12. The CDR3 spells CASSKRGTGEKMNTEAFF. The CDR3 nucleotides are TGCGCCAGCAGCAAACGAGGGACAGGGGAAAAGATGAACACTGAAGCTTTCTTT. The complete variable domain, with remaining parts taken from reference TRBV5-1 and TRBJ1-1, reads KAGVTQTPRYLIKTRGQQVTLSCSPISGHRSVSWYQQTPGQGLQFLFEYFSETQRNKGNFPGRFSGRQFSNSRSEMNVSTLELGDSALYLCASSKRGTGEKMNTEAFFGQGTRLTVV.

The genes are TRBV28 and TRBJ2-5, with 10 bases lining up with TRBD2. The CDR3 is 13 amino acids. The V and J ends lost 10 bases and 5 bases, in that order; junction bases with no gene match: 7. The germline V gene has CDR1 MDHEN and CDR2 SYDVKM. The DNA for the CDR3 is TGTGCCACCTCAGCGGGAGGGGGGGAGACCCAGTACTTC. Protein sequence: CATSAGGGETQYF.

This clonotype was seen a single time. CDR3 residues: CASGGTTHNEQYF. The CDR3 DNA follows: TGTGCCAGCGGGGGGACTACGCACAATGAGCAGTACTTC. The chain couples TRBV12-3 or TRBV12-4 to TRBJ2-5; 7 bases fit TRBD2. Trimming cost V 8 bases and J 11 bases; bases outside gene matches: 14. The CDR3 is 13 residues long.

The chain is built from TRBV27 and TRBJ2-7; tentative D call: TRBD1 (6 bases). Trimming stripped 4 bases from V and 0 bases from J, with 16 bases between. The V gene's germline CDR1 is MNHEY and CDR2 SMNVEV (reference sequence). The CDR3 sequence is 16 residues long. Here the CDR3 DNA reads TGTGCCAGCAGTTCCCTTTACAGGGCTAACTCCTACGAGCAGTACTTC. Amino acids: CASSSLYRANSYEQYF.

The chain is built from TRBV7-8 and TRBJ2-1, with 10 bases fitting TRBD2. This CDR3 region has 17 residues. V was clipped by 5 bases and J by 6 bases; unmatched bases: 13. Germline V lookup: CDR1 SGHVS, CDR2 FQNEAQ. CDR3 DNA: TGTGCCAGCAGCCCTTATGTGGGACTAGCGAATTTCAATGAGCAGTTCTTC. Its protein is CASSPYVGLANFNEQFF.

In its sample, this clonotype was seen a few times. The rearrangement joins TRBV7-9 to TRBJ1-4, with a weak D call TRBD1 (5 bases). CDR1 and CDR2 from the germline V gene are SEHNR and FQNEAQ (reference sequence). CDR3 length equals 15 residues. The ends were cut back, 0 bases at V and 3 bases at J, with 8 bases in the middle. The CDR3 spells CASSLADRPNEKLFF. The CDR3, as DNA: TGTGCCAGCAGCTTAGCTGACAGACCTAATGAAAAACTGTTTTTT. Filled out from reference TRBV7-9 and TRBJ1-4, the complete variable domain reads DTGVSQNPRHKITKRGQNVTFRCDPISEHNRLYWYRQTLGQGPEFLTYFQNEAQLEKSRLLSDRFSAERPKGSFSTLEIQRTEQGDSAMYLCASSLADRPNEKLFFGSGTQLSVL.

This clonotype was counted a few times. The chain uses TRBV27 and TRBJ2-6; 8 bases are shared with TRBD1. The trim removed 5 bases at V and 0 bases at J, leaving 6 bases unmatched. Per germline, CDR1 MNHEY and CDR2 SMNVEV (reference sequence). This CDR3 has 17 residues. The CDR3 DNA is TGTGCCAGCAGTGGGGACAGGTCCCCCTCTGGGGCCAACGTCCTGACTTTC. It translates to CASSGDRSPSGANVLTF. Filled out from reference TRBV27 and TRBJ2-6, the complete variable domain reads EAQVTQNPRYLITVTGKKLTVTCSQNMNHEYMSWYRQDPGLGLRQIYYSMNVEVTDKGDVPEGYKVSRKEKRNFPLILESPSPNQTSLYFCASSGDRSPSGANVLTFGAGSRLTVL.

The J gene is TRBJ1-6, the V gene TRBV7-3; no firm D call. Trimming removed 4 bases at V and 7 bases at J, with 11 bases between. CDR1 and CDR2 (germline): SGHTA, FQGTGA. This CDR3 has 14 residues. The CDR3: CASSSTGPNSPLHF. As DNA, the CDR3 is TGTGCCAGCAGCTCAACCGGACCCAATTCACCCCTCCACTTT.